This T cell receptor (beta chain) was sequenced during a study of blood T cell repertoires in COVID-19. Study overall: Donors in the United States, Italy and Spain gave samples during acute or convalescent COVID-19. Nucleic acid was either cDNA or gDNA, and it came from T cells, B-cell-depleted T cells, or PBMCs.

CDR3 size: 12 residues. Trimming shortened V by 4 bases and J by 6 bases, and 7 bases separated the two germline ends. Per germline, CDR1 SNHLY and CDR2 FYNNEI. Source study methods: Estimated nucleated cell counts came from reference gene primer amplification. Data came from immunoSEQ multiplex PCR; TCRdb stores just in-frame clones and leaves some out. V and J calls and clone size come straight from that table; D and trimming were deduced from the DNA. The repertoire includes about 210,000 clones, around 82% of them detected once, and roughly 12% sits in the top ten. This clone is a singleton in its sample.

The V and J genes are TRBV2 and TRBJ2-1; possible D gene TRBD1, 5 bases. This sequence was found in a human donor in a cohort sampled during active COVID-19. The material sequenced was peripheral blood. The CDR3 region has the DNA TGTGCCAGCAGTGTAAGGGGCAATGAGCAGTTCTTC. It is translated as CASSVRGNEQFF.